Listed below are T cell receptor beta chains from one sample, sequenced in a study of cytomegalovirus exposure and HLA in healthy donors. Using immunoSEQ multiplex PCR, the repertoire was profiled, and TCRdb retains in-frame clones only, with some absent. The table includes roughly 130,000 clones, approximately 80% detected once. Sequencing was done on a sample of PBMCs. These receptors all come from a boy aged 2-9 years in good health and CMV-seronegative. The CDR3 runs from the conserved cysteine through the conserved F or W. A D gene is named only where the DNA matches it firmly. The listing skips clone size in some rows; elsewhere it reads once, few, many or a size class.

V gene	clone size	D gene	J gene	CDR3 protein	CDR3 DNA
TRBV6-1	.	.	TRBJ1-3	CASSEDAVYSGNTIYF	TGTGCCAGCAGTGAAGACGCAGTGTACTCTGGAAACACCATATATTTT
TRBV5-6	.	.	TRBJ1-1	CASSLVGGLNTEAFF	TGTGCCAGCAGCTTGGTAGGTGGGCTGAACACTGAAGCTTTCTTT
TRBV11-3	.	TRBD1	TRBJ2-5	CASSQLGQGEETQYF	TGTGCCAGCAGCCAACTCGGACAGGGGGAGGAGACCCAGTACTTC
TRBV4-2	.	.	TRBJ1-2	CASSSRTRAAGYTF	TGTGCCAGCAGCTCCCGGACACGGGCGGCTGGCTACACCTTC
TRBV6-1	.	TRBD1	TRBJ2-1	CASSEGGGDRAYNEQFF	TGTGCCAGCAGTGAAGGGGGAGGGGACAGGGCCTACAATGAGCAGTTCTTC
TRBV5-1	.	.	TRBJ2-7	CASSTPPIYEQYF	TGCGCCAGCAGCACACCGCCAATTTACGAGCAGTACTTC
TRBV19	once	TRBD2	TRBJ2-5	CASMRGGSETQYF	TGTGCCAGTATGCGGGGGGGCTCGGAGACCCAGTACTTC
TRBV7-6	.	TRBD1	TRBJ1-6	CASSSGTGNSPLYF	TGTGCCAGCAGCTCCGGGACAGGAAATTCACCCCTCTACTTT
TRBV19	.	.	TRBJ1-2	CASSSQGIGGYTF	TGTGCCAGTAGTTCGCAGGGCATAGGAGGCTACACCTTC
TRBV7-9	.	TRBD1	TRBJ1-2	CASSSTGGLNYGYTF	TGTGCCAGCAGCTCGACAGGGGGACTCAACTATGGCTACACCTTC
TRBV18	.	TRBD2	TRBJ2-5	CASSPTIREGETQYF	TGTGCCAGCTCACCGACTATTCGGGAGGGGGAGACCCAGTACTTC
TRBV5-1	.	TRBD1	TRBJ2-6	CASSLSILQGSGANVLTF	TGCGCCAGCAGCTTGTCAATTCTACAGGGGTCTGGGGCCAACGTCCTGACTTTC
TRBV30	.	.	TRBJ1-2	CAWSPPGLGAVYGYTF	TGTGCCTGGAGTCCTCCGGGATTGGGGGCGGTCTATGGCTACACCTTC
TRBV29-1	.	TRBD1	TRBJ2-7	CSASGTGGLEQYF	TGCAGCGCCTCGGGGACAGGGGGTTTGGAGCAGTACTTC
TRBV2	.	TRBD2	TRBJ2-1	CASVGTSGRGNEQFF	TGTGCCAGCGTCGGGACTAGCGGGAGGGGGAATGAGCAGTTCTTC
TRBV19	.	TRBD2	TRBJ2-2	CASSLPRGVSTGELFF	TGTGCCAGTAGTCTCCCCCGGGGGGTGAGCACCGGGGAGCTGTTTTTT
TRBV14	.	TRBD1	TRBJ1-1	CASSQDAGTVNTEAFF	TGTGCCAGCAGCCAAGACGCCGGGACAGTGAACACTGAAGCTTTCTTT
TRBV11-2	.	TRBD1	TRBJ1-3	CASSLRQGSSGNTIYF	TGTGCCAGCAGCTTAAGACAGGGGTCTTCTGGAAACACCATATATTTT
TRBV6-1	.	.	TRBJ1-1	CATRAGRNTEAFF	TGTGCCACCAGGGCGGGGAGGAACACTGAAGCTTTCTTT
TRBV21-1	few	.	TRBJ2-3	CASSKPPEGRTDTQYF	TGTGCCAGCAGCAAACCCCCGGAGGGCCGCACAGATACGCAGTATTTT
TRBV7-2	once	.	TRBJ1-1	CASTQGNTEAFF	TGTGCCAGCACCCAGGGGAACACTGAAGCTTTCTTT
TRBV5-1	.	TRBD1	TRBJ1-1	CASSFDRGEIEAFF	TGCGCCAGCAGCTTTGACAGGGGGGAAATTGAAGCTTTCTTT
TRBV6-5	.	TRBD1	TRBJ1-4	CASRTGEAEKLFF	TGTGCCAGCAGAACAGGGGAGGCCGAAAAACTGTTTTTT
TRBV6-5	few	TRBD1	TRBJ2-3	CASSQGEADTQYF	TGTGCCAGCAGTCAGGGGGAAGCAGATACGCAGTATTTT
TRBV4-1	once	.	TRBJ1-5	CASSRFGGEPQHF	TGCGCCAGCAGCCGTTTCGGGGGTGAGCCCCAGCATTTT
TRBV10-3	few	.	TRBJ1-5	CAISEQSNQPQHF	TGTGCCATCAGTGAGCAGAGCAATCAGCCCCAGCATTTT
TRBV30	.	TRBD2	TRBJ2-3	CAWSVPLSSGRNGDTQYF	TGTGCCTGGAGTGTTCCCCTTAGTAGCGGGAGGAATGGAGATACGCAGTATTTT
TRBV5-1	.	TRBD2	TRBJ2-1	CASSLGGSTNEQFF	TGCGCCAGCAGCTTAGGCGGGAGTACCAATGAGCAGTTCTTC
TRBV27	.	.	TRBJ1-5	CASRLSGADQPQHF	TGTGCCAGCAGACTTTCAGGGGCAGATCAGCCCCAGCATTTT
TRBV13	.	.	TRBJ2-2	CASVGQDTGELFF	TGTGCCAGCGTGGGGCAGGACACCGGGGAGCTGTTTTTT
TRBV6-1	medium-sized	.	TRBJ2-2	CASSEAGDTGELFF	TGTGCCAGCAGTGAAGCGGGAGACACCGGGGAGCTGTTTTTT
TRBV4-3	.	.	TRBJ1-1	CASSQDRGWPGEAFF	TGCGCCAGCAGCCAAGATAGGGGTTGGCCGGGTGAAGCTTTCTTT
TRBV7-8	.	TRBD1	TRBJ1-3	CASSLGTGTSGNTIYF	TGTGCCAGCAGCTTAGGGACAGGGACCTCTGGAAACACCATATATTTT